This TCR beta chain was recorded in a study of cytomegalovirus exposure and HLA in healthy donors. Turning to the study itself: There were 100 million to 130 million unique TCR beta sequences, drawn from about 179 million T cells, in an earlier analysis. Broader study findings: The investigators catalogued 150 or so TCR beta chains as cytomegalovirus-associated.

This clone appeared once. Its target is unknown. The PCR contained 60 Vbeta and 13 Jbeta primers. TCRdb keeps only in-frame clones here, not all; method: immunoSEQ multiplex PCR. The repertoire has fewer than 150,000 clones, around 81% of them found once; the top ten carry nearly 7%. This receptor was obtained from a man in his forties in good health and CMV-seropositive. The sequencing sample was made of PBMCs.

For the CDR3, the DNA is TGCGCCAGCAGCCAAGAGACAGGGGGGTGGAGCGAGCAGTACTTC. Its protein product is CASSQETGGWSEQYF. The chain combines TRBV4-3 with TRBJ2-7; 9 bases match TRBD1. CDR3 length: 15 residues. With V trimmed by 0 bases and J by 6 bases, 6 bases remained unmatched. The germline CDR1 and CDR2 sequences are LGHNA and YSLEER.